The source of this T cell receptor (beta chain) is a study of T cell changes during pregnancy in multiple sclerosis. Assay used: immunoSEQ multiplex PCR; TCRdb lists only in-frame clones, some missing. The table has tens of thousands of clones, just under 95% seen once; the top ten hold 0.7% to 0.95%. This CDR3 region has 11 residues. Germline trimming cut 3 bases from V and 7 bases from J; bases unmatched to any gene: 2. In germline, CDR1 is DFQATT, CDR2 SNEGSKA (reference sequence). Material: peripheral blood, obtained in the third trimester of pregnancy. The sequence was collected from a female donor with multiple sclerosis, enrolled in a pregnancy study. V is TRBV20-1 and J is TRBJ1-1; 7 bases are shared with TRBD1. The CDR3 DNA reads TGCAGTGCTAGCGACAGGGATGAAGCTTTCTTT. Translating gives CSASDRDEAFF.